This is a list of T cell receptor beta chains from one sample in a study of OX40 agonist ivuxolimab in advanced cancers. The assay was immunoSEQ multiplex PCR, and TCRdb's table has in-frame clones only and misses some. The sample lists around 38,000 clones, approximately 79% seen once, with roughly 8% in the top ten. The sequences come from CD4+ or CD8+ T cells sorted from blood, collected in a trial of the OX40 agonist ivuxolimab. The receptor set was obtained from an adult with an advanced solid tumor such as melanoma, head and neck, liver or kidney cancer. Both conserved end residues are part of each CDR3. The D gene is left open where the match is weak. Only some rows state a clone size, as once, few, many or a class for expanded clones.

CASSPEVGLWQFF,TGCGCCAGCAGCCCCGAAGTTGGTTTGTGGCAGTTCTTC,-,-,TRBJ2-1,TRBV5-1
CASSYSDNSYEQYF,TGTGCCAGCAGTTACTCGGACAACTCCTACGAGCAGTACTTC,-,-,TRBJ2-7,TRBV6-6
CASSGGKGAGYGYTF,TGTGCCAGCAGCGGGGGAAAGGGGGCGGGCTATGGCTACACCTTC,once,TRBD1,TRBJ1-2,TRBV6-1
CASSHAPRNVRLNEKLFF,TGTGCCAGCAGCCACGCCCCCAGAAACGTTCGTCTTAATGAAAAACTGTTTTTT,-,-,TRBJ1-4,TRBV7-9
CASSQGRAYNEQFF,TGTGCCAGCAGTCAAGGGAGGGCTTACAATGAGCAGTTCTTC,-,TRBD2,TRBJ2-1,TRBV6-6
CASRGLYTEAFF,TGTGCCAGTAGGGGGCTGTACACTGAAGCTTTCTTT,-,-,TRBJ1-1,TRBV19
CASGNLGTVRDEQFF,TGTGCTAGTGGGAACCTCGGGACAGTGAGAGATGAGCAGTTCTTC,-,TRBD1,TRBJ2-1,TRBV12-5
CASSHGQGLNTEAFF,TGTGCCAGCAGCCATGGACAGGGGTTGAACACTGAAGCTTTCTTT,-,TRBD1,TRBJ1-1,TRBV4-2
CASGLADRLAGGGAKNIQYF,TGTGCTAGTGGTTTGGCCGACCGACTAGCGGGAGGGGGAGCCAAAAACATTCAGTACTTC,-,TRBD2,TRBJ2-4,TRBV12-5
CASSLAEGAGTQYF,TGTGCCAGCAGCTTGGCAGAGGGGGCCGGGACCCAGTACTTC,-,TRBD1,TRBJ2-5,TRBV7-9
CASSEGGAFYGYTF,TGTGCCAGCAGTGAAGGAGGGGCTTTCTATGGCTACACCTTC,-,-,TRBJ1-2,TRBV2
CASSLIVKVEAFF,TGTGCCAGCAGTTTAATAGTGAAGGTTGAAGCTTTCTTT,-,-,TRBJ1-1,TRBV6-5
CASNLGLLYEQYF,TGTGCCAGCAACTTGGGACTGCTCTACGAGCAGTACTTC,-,-,TRBJ2-7,TRBV6-1
CASSRSRDSSTDTQYF,TGCGCCAGCAGTCGGTCTCGGGATTCTAGCACAGATACGCAGTATTTT,-,-,TRBJ2-3,TRBV10-2
CASSVGQSRTGELFF,TGTGCCAGCAGCGTGGGACAGTCGAGAACCGGGGAGCTGTTTTTT,-,TRBD1,TRBJ2-2,TRBV9
CASSPTAGNTEAFF,TGCGCCAGCAGCCCTACGGCCGGGAACACTGAAGCTTTCTTT,-,-,TRBJ1-1,TRBV4-3
CASSAHGNGGPSYNEQFF,TGTGCCAGCAGTGCCCATGGGAACGGAGGGCCCTCCTACAATGAGCAGTTCTTC,-,-,TRBJ2-1,TRBV27
CATSPRVASGKAYNEQFF,TGTGCCACCAGCCCTCGGGTGGCTAGCGGGAAGGCCTACAATGAGCAGTTCTTC,-,TRBD2,TRBJ2-1,TRBV15
CSVCEAGDTEAFF,TGCAGCGTTTGCGAGGCAGGGGACACTGAAGCTTTCTTT,-,-,TRBJ1-1,TRBV29-1
CASSLAGAGGYNEQFF,TGCGCCAGCAGCTTAGCGGGGGCGGGAGGGTACAATGAGCAGTTCTTC,few,TRBD2,TRBJ2-1,TRBV5-1
CASSVGTGGSGETQYF,TGTGCCAGCAGCGTAGGGACCGGGGGCAGCGGGGAGACCCAGTACTTC,once,-,TRBJ2-5,TRBV9
CASTPTGESYGYTF,TGTGCCAGTACGCCGACAGGGGAATCTTACGGCTACACCTTC,-,TRBD1,TRBJ1-2,TRBV19
CASSLGLADKQFF,TGTGCCAGCAGCTTGGGACTAGCGGATAAGCAGTTCTTC,-,TRBD2,TRBJ2-1,TRBV7-2
CASSPEGLAVGLNEQFF,TGTGCCAGCAGCCCCGAGGGCCTAGCGGTAGGCCTCAATGAGCAGTTCTTC,-,TRBD2,TRBJ2-1,TRBV11-3
CSVGSWDRGRSEAFF,TGCAGCGTGGGCAGTTGGGACAGGGGGCGGTCTGAAGCTTTCTTT,-,TRBD1,TRBJ1-1,TRBV29-1
CASSRTQGYEQYF,TGTGCCAGCAGCCGGACACAGGGCTACGAGCAGTACTTC,-,-,TRBJ2-7,TRBV7-2
CASSLLLSKRSYNEQFF,TGTGCCAGCAGCTTACTGTTGAGTAAAAGGTCCTACAATGAGCAGTTCTTC,-,-,TRBJ2-1,TRBV7-6
CASSQGTSGGLYEQYF,TGTGCCAGCAGCCAGGGGACTAGCGGGGGTCTCTACGAGCAGTACTTC,-,TRBD2,TRBJ2-7,TRBV11-2
CASSPGTSGDIQYF,TGTGCCAGCAGCCCCGGGACTAGCGGGGACATTCAGTACTTC,-,TRBD2,TRBJ2-4,TRBV7-9
CASSLEGWGYEQYF,TGCGCCAGCAGCTTGGAGGGCTGGGGCTACGAGCAGTACTTC,few,-,TRBJ2-7,TRBV5-1
CASSTSGGYGELFF,TGTGCCAGTAGTACTAGCGGGGGGTACGGGGAGCTGTTTTTT,-,TRBD2,TRBJ2-2,TRBV19
CASSLYRGSEQYF,TGTGCCAGCAGCTTGTACAGGGGTTCCGAGCAGTACTTC,-,TRBD1,TRBJ2-7,TRBV5-4
CASSLARWGTGELFF,TGTGCCAGCAGCTTAGCCAGGTGGGGCACCGGGGAGCTGTTTTTT,-,-,TRBJ2-2,TRBV7-9
CASSLGGHSNTEAFF,TGCGCCAGCAGCTTGGGGGGACACAGTAACACTGAAGCTTTCTTT,-,-,TRBJ1-1,TRBV5-1
CASRGTSGKTYNEQFF,TGTGCCAGCAGGGGGACTAGCGGAAAAACCTACAATGAGCAGTTCTTC,-,-,TRBJ2-1,TRBV21-1
CASSASGTRGDGYTF,TGTGCCAGTAGTGCATCCGGGACGAGAGGCGATGGCTACACCTTC,-,-,TRBJ1-2,TRBV19
CASSEDSADTYNEQFF,TGTGCCAGCAGTGAAGACTCAGCGGATACCTACAATGAGCAGTTCTTC,-,-,TRBJ2-1,TRBV6-1
CASSPAVNTEAFF,TGTGCCAGCTCACCAGCGGTGAACACTGAAGCTTTCTTT,-,-,TRBJ1-1,TRBV18
CASLRGPDTQYF,TGTGCCAGCTTAAGAGGGCCAGATACGCAGTATTTT,-,-,TRBJ2-3,TRBV7-9
CASRTSGQGYGYTF,TGTGCCAGCAGAACTTCGGGACAGGGTTATGGCTACACCTTC,-,TRBD1,TRBJ1-2,TRBV6-1
CSVTETGTGGVGGYTF,TGCAGCGTCACGGAAACCGGGACAGGGGGCGTTGGTGGCTACACCTTC,-,TRBD1,TRBJ1-2,TRBV29-1
CASSPTSGRLVGQETQYF,TGTGCCAGCAGCCCGACTAGCGGGAGATTGGTTGGGCAAGAGACCCAGTACTTC,-,TRBD2,TRBJ2-5,TRBV11-3
CASSQDPSGQSGEQYF,TGCGCCAGCAGCCAAGATCCTTCCGGGCAATCGGGGGAGCAGTACTTC,-,-,TRBJ2-7,TRBV4-3
CAISDEFGVGYTF,TGTGCCATCAGTGATGAGTTTGGGGTTGGCTACACCTTC,-,-,TRBJ1-2,TRBV10-3
CASSPNPSSYNEQFF,TGTGCCAGCTCACCGAATCCTAGCTCCTACAATGAGCAGTTCTTC,-,-,TRBJ2-1,TRBV18
CATSRGRTSAYGYTF,TGTGCCACCAGCAGGGGCCGAACAAGCGCCTATGGCTACACCTTC,-,-,TRBJ1-2,TRBV15
CASSIANSPLHF,TGTGCCAGTAGTATTGCTAATTCACCCCTCCACTTT,-,-,TRBJ1-6,TRBV19
CASSQFLRLAGGPDNEQFF,TGTGCCAGCAGCCAATTTCTTAGACTAGCGGGAGGGCCGGACAATGAGCAGTTCTTC,-,TRBD2,TRBJ2-1,TRBV14
CASSLLTGSNTEAFF,TGTGCCAGCAGCTTATTGACAGGGTCGAACACTGAAGCTTTCTTT,-,TRBD1,TRBJ1-1,TRBV11-2
CASSPRDTQYF,TGTGCCAGCTCACCACGCGATACGCAGTATTTT,-,-,TRBJ2-3,TRBV18
CASSPDESYNEQFF,TGCGCCAGCAGCCCGGACGAGTCCTACAATGAGCAGTTCTTC,-,-,TRBJ2-1,TRBV5-1
CASSPGQGIDFAEAFF,TGTGCCAGCAGCCCTGGACAGGGGATCGATTTTGCTGAAGCTTTCTTT,-,TRBD1,TRBJ1-1,TRBV11-2
CASSQDRQGDPYGYTF,TGCGCCAGCAGCCAAGATAGGCAGGGGGATCCCTATGGCTACACCTTC,-,TRBD1,TRBJ1-2,TRBV4-3
CASSIDGNDSPLHF,TGTGCCAGTAGTATTGACGGTAATGACTCACCCCTCCACTTT,few,-,TRBJ1-6,TRBV19
CASSGLAGGPFFFYNEQFF,TGTGCCAGCAGCGGACTAGCGGGAGGGCCCTTCTTCTTCTACAATGAGCAGTTCTTC,-,TRBD2,TRBJ2-1,TRBV9
CASSPGVAGAAGANVLTF,TGTGCCAGCAGCCCCGGGGTAGCGGGAGCCGCTGGGGCCAACGTCCTGACTTTC,-,TRBD2,TRBJ2-6,TRBV28
CASSESSVTDTQYF,TGTGCCAGCAGTGAGTCTAGCGTCACAGATACGCAGTATTTT,-,-,TRBJ2-3,TRBV2
CASSRGQGARQETQYF,TGCGCCAGCAGCCGGGGACAGGGCGCCCGCCAAGAGACCCAGTACTTC,-,TRBD1,TRBJ2-5,TRBV10-1
CASKVQDNLEAFF,TGCGCCAGCAAGGTACAGGACAACTTAGAAGCTTTCTTT,-,-,TRBJ1-1,TRBV5-1